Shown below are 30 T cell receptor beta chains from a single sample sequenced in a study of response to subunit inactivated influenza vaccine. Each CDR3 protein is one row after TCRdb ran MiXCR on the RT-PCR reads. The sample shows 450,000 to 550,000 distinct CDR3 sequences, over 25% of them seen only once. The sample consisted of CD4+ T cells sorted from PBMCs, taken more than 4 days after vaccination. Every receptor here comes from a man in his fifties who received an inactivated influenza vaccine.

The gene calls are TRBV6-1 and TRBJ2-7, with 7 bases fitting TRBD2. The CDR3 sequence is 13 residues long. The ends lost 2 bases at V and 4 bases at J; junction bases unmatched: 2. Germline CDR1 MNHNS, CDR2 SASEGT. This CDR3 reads CASSETGRYEQYF. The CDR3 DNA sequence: TGTGCCAGCAGTGAAACCGGGAGGTACGAGCAGTACTTC.

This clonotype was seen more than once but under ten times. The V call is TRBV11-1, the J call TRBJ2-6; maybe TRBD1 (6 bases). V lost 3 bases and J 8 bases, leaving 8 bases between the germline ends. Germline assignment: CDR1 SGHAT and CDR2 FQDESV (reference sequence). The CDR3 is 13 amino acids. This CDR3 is CASSFQGSNVLTF. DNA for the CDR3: TGTGCCAGCAGCTTCCAGGGGTCCAACGTCCTGACTTTC.

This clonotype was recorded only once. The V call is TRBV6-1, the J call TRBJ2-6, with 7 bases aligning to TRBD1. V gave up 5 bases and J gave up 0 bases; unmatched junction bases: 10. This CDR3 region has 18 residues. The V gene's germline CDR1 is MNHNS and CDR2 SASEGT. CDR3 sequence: CASSRQGSRNSGANVLTF. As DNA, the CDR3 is TGTGCCAGCAGTAGACAGGGTTCGCGGAACTCTGGGGCCAACGTCCTGACTTTC.

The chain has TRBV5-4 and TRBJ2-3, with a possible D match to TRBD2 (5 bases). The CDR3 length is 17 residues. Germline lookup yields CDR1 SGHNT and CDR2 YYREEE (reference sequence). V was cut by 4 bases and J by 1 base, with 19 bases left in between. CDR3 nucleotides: TGTGCCAGCAGCCCGTCTTTATTCAGCGGCCGCACAGATACGCAGTATTTT. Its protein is CASSPSLFSGRTDTQYF.

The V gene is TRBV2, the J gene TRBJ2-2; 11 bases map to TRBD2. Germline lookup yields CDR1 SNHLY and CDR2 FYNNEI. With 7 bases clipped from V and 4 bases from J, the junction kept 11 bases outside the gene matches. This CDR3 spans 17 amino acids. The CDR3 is CASTLGGLAGGTGELFF. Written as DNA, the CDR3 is TGTGCCAGCACCTTAGGGGGGCTAGCGGGGGGCACCGGGGAGCTGTTTTTT.

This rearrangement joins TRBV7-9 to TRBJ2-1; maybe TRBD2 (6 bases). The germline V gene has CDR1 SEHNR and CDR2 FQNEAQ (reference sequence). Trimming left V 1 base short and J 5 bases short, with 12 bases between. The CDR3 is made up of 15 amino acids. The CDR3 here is CASSLDAGTHNEQFF. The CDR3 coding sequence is TGTGCCAGCAGCTTAGACGCCGGGACTCACAATGAGCAGTTCTTC.

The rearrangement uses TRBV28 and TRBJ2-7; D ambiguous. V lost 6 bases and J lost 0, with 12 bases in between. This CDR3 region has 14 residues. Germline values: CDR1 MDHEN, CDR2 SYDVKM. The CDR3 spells CASRSPASSYEQYF. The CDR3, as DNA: TGTGCCAGCAGGTCACCGGCGAGCTCCTACGAGCAGTACTTC.

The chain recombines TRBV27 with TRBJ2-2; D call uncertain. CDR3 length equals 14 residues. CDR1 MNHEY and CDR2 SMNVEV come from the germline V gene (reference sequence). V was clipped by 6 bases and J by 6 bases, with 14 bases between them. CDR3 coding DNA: TGTGCCAGCAGACGGACCAGCCTTGCCGGGGAGCTGTTTTTT. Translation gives CASRRTSLAGELFF.

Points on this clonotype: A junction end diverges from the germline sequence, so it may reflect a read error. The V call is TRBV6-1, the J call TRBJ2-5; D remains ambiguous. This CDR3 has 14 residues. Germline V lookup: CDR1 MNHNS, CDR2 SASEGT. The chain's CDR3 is CASSRNGAQETQYF. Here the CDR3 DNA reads TGTGCCAGCAGTCGAAATGGCGCCCAAGAGACCCAGTACTTT.

The CDR3 spells CATQGPNTGELFF. For the CDR3, the DNA is TGTGCCACCCAGGGACCGAACACCGGGGAGCTGTTTTTT. The rearrangement joins TRBV10-3 to TRBJ2-2; D might be TRBD1 or TRBD2, each matching 5 bases. With 10 bases removed from V and 0 bases from J, the gap between germline ends came to 9 bases. CDR3 length: 13 amino acids. Germline V gives CDR1 ENHRY, CDR2 SYGVKD.

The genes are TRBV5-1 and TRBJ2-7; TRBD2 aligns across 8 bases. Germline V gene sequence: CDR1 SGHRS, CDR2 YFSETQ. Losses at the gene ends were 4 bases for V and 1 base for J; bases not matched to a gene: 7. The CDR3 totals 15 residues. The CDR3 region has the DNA TGCGCCAGCAGCCCGGCGGGGGGTCGGTCCTACGAGCAGTACTTC. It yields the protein CASSPAGGRSYEQYF.

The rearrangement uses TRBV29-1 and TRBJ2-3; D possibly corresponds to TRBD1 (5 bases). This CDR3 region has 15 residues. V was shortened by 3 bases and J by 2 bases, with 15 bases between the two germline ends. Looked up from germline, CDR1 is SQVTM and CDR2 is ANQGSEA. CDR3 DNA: TGCAGCGTTGATGTTGACAGCCCAGTCACAGATACGCAGTATTTT. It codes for CSVDVDSPVTDTQYF.

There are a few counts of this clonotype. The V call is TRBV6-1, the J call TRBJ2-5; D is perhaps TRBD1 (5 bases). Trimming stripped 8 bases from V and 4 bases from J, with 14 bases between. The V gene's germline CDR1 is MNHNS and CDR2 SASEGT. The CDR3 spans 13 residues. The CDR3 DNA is TGTGCCAGCCAGACAAGCAGGGTAGAGACCCAGTACTTC. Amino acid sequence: CASQTSRVETQYF.

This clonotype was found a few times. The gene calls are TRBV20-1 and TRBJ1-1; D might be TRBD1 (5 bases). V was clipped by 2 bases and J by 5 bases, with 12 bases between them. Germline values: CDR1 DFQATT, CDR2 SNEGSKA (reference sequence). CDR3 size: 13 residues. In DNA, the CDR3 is TGCAGTGCTAGACGCGGGGCGGTAACTGAAGCTTTCTTT. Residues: CSARRGAVTEAFF.

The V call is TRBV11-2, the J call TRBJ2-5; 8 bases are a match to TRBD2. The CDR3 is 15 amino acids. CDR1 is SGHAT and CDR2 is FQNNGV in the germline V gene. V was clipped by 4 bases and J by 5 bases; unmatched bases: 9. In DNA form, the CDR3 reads TGTGCCAGCAGCTCACAAAGGACTAGCATTGAGACCCAGTACTTC. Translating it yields CASSSQRTSIETQYF. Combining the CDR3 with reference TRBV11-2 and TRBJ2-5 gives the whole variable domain EAGVAQSPRYKIIEKRQSVAFWCNPISGHATLYWYQQILGQGPKLLIQFQNNGVVDDSQLPKDRFSAERLKGVDSTLKIQPAKLEDSAVYLCASSSQRTSIETQYFGPGTRLLVL.

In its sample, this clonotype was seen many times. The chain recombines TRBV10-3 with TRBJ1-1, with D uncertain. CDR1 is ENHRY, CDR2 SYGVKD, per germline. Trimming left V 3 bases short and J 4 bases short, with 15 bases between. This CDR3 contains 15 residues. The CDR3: CAISDGVGKSTEAFF. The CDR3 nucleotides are TGTGCCATCAGTGACGGCGTGGGGAAGAGCACTGAAGCTTTCTTT.

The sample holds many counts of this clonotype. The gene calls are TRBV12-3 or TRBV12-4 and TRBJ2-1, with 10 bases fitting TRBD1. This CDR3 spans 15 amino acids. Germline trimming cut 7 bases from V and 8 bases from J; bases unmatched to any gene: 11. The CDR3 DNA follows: TGTGCCAGCAACCCGGGACAGGGGTTCCCCTATGAGCAGTTCTTC. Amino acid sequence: CASNPGQGFPYEQFF.

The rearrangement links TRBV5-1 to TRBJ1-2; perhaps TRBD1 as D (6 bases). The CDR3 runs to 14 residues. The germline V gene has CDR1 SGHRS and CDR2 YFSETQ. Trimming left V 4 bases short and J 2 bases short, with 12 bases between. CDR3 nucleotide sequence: TGCGCCAGCAGCGACCCCGGACAGAACTATGGCTACACCTTC. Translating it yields CASSDPGQNYGYTF.

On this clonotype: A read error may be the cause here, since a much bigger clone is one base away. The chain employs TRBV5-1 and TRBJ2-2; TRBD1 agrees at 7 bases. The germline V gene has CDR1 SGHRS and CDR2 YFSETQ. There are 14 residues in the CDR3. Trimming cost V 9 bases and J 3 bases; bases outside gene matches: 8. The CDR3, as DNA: TGCGCCAACAGAAGACAGGGTTACACCGGGGAGCTGTTTTTT. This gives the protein CANRRQGYTGELFF.

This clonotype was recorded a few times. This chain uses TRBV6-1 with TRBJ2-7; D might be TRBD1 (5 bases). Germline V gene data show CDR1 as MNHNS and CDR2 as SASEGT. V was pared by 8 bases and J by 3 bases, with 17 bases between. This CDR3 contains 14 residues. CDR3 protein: CASGRAGHLYEQYF. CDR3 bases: TGTGCCAGCGGTCGGGCAGGGCACCTCTACGAGCAGTACTTC.

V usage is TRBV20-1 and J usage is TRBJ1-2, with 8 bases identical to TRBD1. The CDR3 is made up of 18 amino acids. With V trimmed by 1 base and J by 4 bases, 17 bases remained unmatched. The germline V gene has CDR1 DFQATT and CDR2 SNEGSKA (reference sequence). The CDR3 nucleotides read TGCAGTGCTAGAGTATCCGGGACAGGAAAATTGGGAAGCTATGGCTACACCTTC. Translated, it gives CSARVSGTGKLGSYGYTF.

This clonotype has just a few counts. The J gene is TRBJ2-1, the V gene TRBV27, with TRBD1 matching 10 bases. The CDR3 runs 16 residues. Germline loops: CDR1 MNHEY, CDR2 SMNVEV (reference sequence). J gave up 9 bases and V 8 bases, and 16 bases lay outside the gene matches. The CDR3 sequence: CASPDGFATGGVEQFF. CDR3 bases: TGTGCCAGCCCTGACGGCTTCGCGACAGGGGGCGTTGAGCAGTTCTTC.

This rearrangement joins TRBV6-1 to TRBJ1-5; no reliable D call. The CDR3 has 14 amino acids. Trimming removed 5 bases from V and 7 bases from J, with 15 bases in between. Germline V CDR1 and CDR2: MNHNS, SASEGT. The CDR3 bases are TGTGCCAGCAGTCCGGGAGATCCGAGGCAGCCCCAGCATTTT. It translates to CASSPGDPRQPQHF.

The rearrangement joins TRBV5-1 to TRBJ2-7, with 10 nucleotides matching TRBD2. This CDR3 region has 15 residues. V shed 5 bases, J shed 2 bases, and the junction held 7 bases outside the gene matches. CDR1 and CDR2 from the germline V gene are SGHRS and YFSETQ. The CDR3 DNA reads TGCGCCAGCAGAGAAGGACTAGCGGATGCCTACGAGCAGTACTTC. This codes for CASREGLADAYEQYF.

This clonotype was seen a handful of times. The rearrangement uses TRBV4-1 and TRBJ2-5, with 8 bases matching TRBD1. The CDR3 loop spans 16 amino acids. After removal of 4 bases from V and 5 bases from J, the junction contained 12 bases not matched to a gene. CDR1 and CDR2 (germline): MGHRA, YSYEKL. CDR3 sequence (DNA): TGCGCCAGCAGCCCTCCGGGACAGGAGAGAGGGGAGACCCAGTACTTC. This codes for CASSPPGQERGETQYF.

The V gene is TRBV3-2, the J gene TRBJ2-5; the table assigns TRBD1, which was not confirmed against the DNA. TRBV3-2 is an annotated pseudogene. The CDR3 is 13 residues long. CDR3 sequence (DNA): TGTGCCAGCAGGCAGACAGGGGGGGAGACCCAGTACTTC. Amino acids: CASRQTGGETQYF.

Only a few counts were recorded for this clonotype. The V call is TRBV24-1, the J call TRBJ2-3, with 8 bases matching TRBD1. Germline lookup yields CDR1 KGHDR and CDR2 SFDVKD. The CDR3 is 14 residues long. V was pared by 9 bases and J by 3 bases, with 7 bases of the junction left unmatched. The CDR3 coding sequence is TGTGCCACCGGACAGGGAGGAAGGACAGATACGCAGTATTTT. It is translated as CATGQGGRTDTQYF.

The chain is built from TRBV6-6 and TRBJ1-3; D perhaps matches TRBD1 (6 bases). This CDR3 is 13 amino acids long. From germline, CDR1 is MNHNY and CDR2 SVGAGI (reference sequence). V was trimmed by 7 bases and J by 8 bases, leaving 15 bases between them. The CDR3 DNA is TGTGCCAGCATTCGGGGGGCACGAGACACCATATATTTT. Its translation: CASIRGARDTIYF.

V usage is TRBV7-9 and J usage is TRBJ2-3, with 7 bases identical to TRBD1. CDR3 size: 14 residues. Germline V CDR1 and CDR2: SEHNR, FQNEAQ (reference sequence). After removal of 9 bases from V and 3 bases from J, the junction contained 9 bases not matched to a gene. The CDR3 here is CARSPGQVTDTQYF. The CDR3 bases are TGTGCCAGGAGCCCCGGACAGGTTACAGATACGCAGTATTTT.

CDR3 amino acids: CASSTTQAGGTYNEQFF. The CDR3 region has the DNA TGTGCCAGCAGCACAACTCAAGCAGGGGGAACCTACAATGAGCAGTTCTTC. This sequence joins TRBV7-8 and TRBJ2-1, with TRBD1 matching 7 bases. The CDR3 covers 17 residues. Per germline, CDR1 SGHVS and CDR2 FQNEAQ. The trim removed 5 bases at V and 2 bases at J, leaving 12 bases unmatched.